The 11 T cell receptor beta chains reported below all come from one sample, sequenced in a study of blood T cells in healthy people across ages. For the second PCR, which ran for roughly 6 to 12 cycles, a sample-barcoded 5' primer and a J-beta primer mix were used. TCRdb re-called the 5' RACE reads through MiXCR, storing one row per CDR3 protein. The sample lists around 990,000 distinct CDR3 sequences; approximately 26% were seen once. This sample was also put to use in a study of T cells of mothers and their children.

Input material: blood. The receptors come from a girl aged 2 to 9 in good health.

This chain joins TRBV29-1 and TRBJ2-7; a possible D gene is TRBD1 (5 bases). CDR1 SQVTM and CDR2 ANQGSEA come from the germline V gene. This CDR3 has 13 residues. Trimming took 6 bases from V and 3 from J, leaving 15 bases between them. The CDR3 DNA reads TGCAGCGTAGCCGTCCTTGACAGCTACGAGCAGTACTTC. It encodes CSVAVLDSYEQYF.

This clonotype was picked up a small number of times. This chain links TRBV20-1 with TRBJ1-2, with D perhaps TRBD1 (6 bases). This CDR3 is 14 amino acids long. In germline, CDR1 is DFQATT, CDR2 SNEGSKA (reference sequence). The ends were cut back, 0 bases at V and 3 bases at J, with 11 bases in the middle. The CDR3 nucleotides read TGCAGTGCTAGAGATGAGGGGGACTACTATGGCTACACCTTC. This codes for CSARDEGDYYGYTF.

The genes are TRBV10-3 and TRBJ2-1, with TRBD2 matching 8 bases. V lost 3 bases to trimming and J lost 6 bases; unmatched junction nucleotides: 7. Germline CDR1 reads ENHRY; CDR2 reads SYGVKD. The CDR3 is 15 residues long. The chain's CDR3 is CAISDGTSSVNEQFF. Written as DNA, the CDR3 is TGTGCCATCAGTGATGGGACTAGTAGCGTCAATGAGCAGTTCTTC.

A few counts support this clonotype. The J gene is TRBJ2-1, the V gene TRBV29-1; possible D gene TRBD2, 5 bases. The CDR3 has 11 amino acids. CDR1 is SQVTM and CDR2 is ANQGSEA in the germline V gene. Trimming removed 7 bases at V and 9 bases at J, with 13 bases between. This chain's CDR3 is CSAQASGEQFF. CDR3 sequence (DNA): TGCAGCGCCCAAGCCAGCGGTGAGCAGTTCTTC.

This clonotype has only a few counts. The V gene is TRBV20-1, the J gene TRBJ2-3; maybe TRBD2 (7 bases). The CDR3 extends over 15 amino acids. Germline-derived CDR1 and CDR2 are DFQATT and SNEGSKA (reference sequence). V was shortened by 4 bases and J by 0 bases, with 14 bases between the two germline ends. The CDR3: CSAKRGHSSTDTQYF. For the CDR3, the DNA is TGCAGTGCTAAGCGGGGACATTCTAGCACAGATACGCAGTATTTT.

This clonotype was detected only a few times. The V call is TRBV27, the J call TRBJ2-7; D is possibly TRBD1 or TRBD2 (6 bases each). CDR1 is MNHEY and CDR2 is SMNVEV in the germline V gene (reference sequence). Trimming cost V 4 bases and J 0 bases, with 25 bases left between them. The CDR3 contains 19 residues. The DNA of the CDR3 is TGTGCCAGCAGTTCGCCCAGGTTGGGGGGCATAACAAGCTCCTACGAGCAGTACTTC. Protein sequence: CASSSPRLGGITSSYEQYF.

CDR3 in DNA: TGTGCCACCGAGGGACAGAACTATGGCTACACCTTC. As protein: CATEGQNYGYTF. The J gene is TRBJ1-2, the V gene TRBV3-1; 7 bases align to TRBD1. Germline-derived CDR1 and CDR2 are LGHDT and YNNKEL (reference sequence). CDR3 length: 12 residues. With V trimmed by 10 bases and J by 2 bases, 4 bases remained unmatched.

The chain combines TRBV5-1 with TRBJ1-4; no reliable D call. Germline V gives CDR1 SGHRS, CDR2 YFSETQ. Trimming took 2 bases from V and 8 from J, leaving 10 bases between them. This CDR3 spans 13 amino acids. CDR3 loop: CASSFTVAEKLFF. The CDR3 bases are TGCGCCAGCAGCTTCACAGTTGCGGAAAAACTGTTTTTT.

A few counts support this clonotype. The chain carries TRBV28 and TRBJ1-1; D gene unclear. V was clipped by 3 bases and J by 3 bases, with 8 bases between them. Per germline, CDR1 MDHEN and CDR2 SYDVKM. There are 13 residues in the CDR3. The CDR3 sequence: CASSFPADTEAFF. CDR3 in DNA: TGTGCCAGCAGTTTCCCTGCGGACACTGAAGCTTTCTTT.

Comment on this clonotype: At one end the junction does not follow the germline gene, possibly because of a read error. The rearrangement uses TRBV11-2 and TRBJ2-5; D perhaps matches TRBD2 (5 bases). The CDR3 loop spans 15 amino acids. Germline V gene sequence: CDR1 SGHAT, CDR2 FQNNGV. The CDR3 spells CASGLGPGREETQYF. CDR3 sequence (DNA): TGTGCCAGCGGCTTAGGGCCGGGAAGGGAAGAGACCCAGTACTTC. The whole variable domain, remainder taken from reference TRBV11-2 and TRBJ2-5, is EAGVAQSPRYKIIEKRQSVAFWCNPISGHATLYWYQQILGQGPKLLIQFQNNGVVDDSQLPKDRFSAERLKGVDSTLKIQPAKLEDSAVYLCASGLGPGREETQYFGPGTRLLVL.

In this sample, this clonotype turned up a few times. The chain joins TRBV18 to TRBJ2-7; 7 bases align to TRBD1. Per the germline V gene, CDR1 is KGHSH and CDR2 is LQKENI. The V and J ends lost 3 bases and 2 bases, in that order; junction bases with no gene match: 10. CDR3 length: 16 amino acids. The CDR3 nucleotides are TGTGCCAGCTCACCTTCCGAGGACAGGCGTACCTACGAGCAGTACTTC. The encoded protein is CASSPSEDRRTYEQYF.